One sample yielded the 32 T cell receptor beta chains listed below, sequenced in a study of cytomegalovirus exposure and HLA in healthy donors. A multiplex PCR was run with 60 Vbeta primers and 13 Jbeta primers. TCRdb keeps only in-frame clones here, not all; method: immunoSEQ multiplex PCR. The sample records 95,000 to 110,000 clones, over 9% being singletons. Sequenced sample: PBMCs. All receptors derive from a man aged 40-49 years in good health and CMV-seropositive.

The gene calls are TRBV6-5 and TRBJ1-5; TRBD1 matches 10 bases. The J segment lost 7 bases and the V segment lost 5 bases, leaving 8 bases of the junction unmatched. Germline CDR1 is MNHEY and CDR2 is SVGAGI. The CDR3 sequence is 15 residues long. The CDR3 nucleotides read TGTGCCAGCAGTACGGGACAGGGGTATCGACAGCCCCAGCATTTT. This codes for CASSTGQGYRQPQHF.

The table lists this clone with a few counts. The CDR3 region has the DNA TGTGCCAGCAGCCTCAGACAGGGCGAGACCCAGTACTTC. Translating gives CASSLRQGETQYF. This chain uses TRBV7-9 with TRBJ2-5, with 7 bases fitting TRBD1. The V and J ends lost 5 bases and 5 bases, in that order; junction bases with no gene match: 5. The CDR3 length is 13 residues. Germline CDR1 and CDR2: SEHNR and FQNEAQ (reference sequence).

J is TRBJ2-1 and V is TRBV5-4, with D possibly being TRBD1 (6 bases). This CDR3 is built from 11 residues. V lost 2 bases and J 10 bases, leaving 7 bases between the germline ends. Germline V gene lookup returns CDR1 SGHNT and CDR2 YYREEE (reference sequence). CDR3 region: CASSFGTEQFF. CDR3 nucleotides: TGTGCCAGCAGCTTCGGGACAGAGCAGTTCTTC.

This clone was seen a handful of times. The chain employs TRBV9 and TRBJ2-2; TRBD2 agrees at 10 bases. The CDR3 loop spans 16 amino acids. V was pared by 1 base and J by 6 bases, with 6 bases of the junction left unmatched. The germline V gene has CDR1 SGDLS and CDR2 YYNGEE. The CDR3 loop is CASSVTLAGAAGELFF. Written as DNA, the CDR3 is TGTGCCAGCAGCGTAACCCTAGCGGGAGCTGCCGGGGAGCTGTTTTTT.

The chain has TRBV5-1 and TRBJ2-4, with D possibly TRBD1 on 5 matching bases. This CDR3 contains 16 residues. The germline V and J ends were trimmed by 0 bases and 0 bases, with 10 bases remaining between them. The germline CDR1 and CDR2 sequences are SGHRS and YFSETQ. CDR3 loop: CASSLDVQVAKNIQYF. CDR3 nucleotide sequence: TGCGCCAGCAGCTTGGACGTACAGGTAGCCAAAAACATTCAGTACTTC.

Comment on this clone: Mismatch with germline at one junction end may stem from a read error. V is TRBV7-2 and J is TRBJ1-2; 12 nucleotides match TRBD1. The CDR3 runs 13 residues. Germline V gives CDR1 SGHTA, CDR2 FQGNSA. The chain's CDR3 is CASSPGTGGGYPF. The CDR3 nucleotides are TGTGCCAGCAGCCCTGGGACAGGGGGCGGCTACCCCTTC. The full variable domain, rest sourced from reference TRBV7-2 and TRBJ1-2, is GAGVSQSPSNKVTEKGKDVELRCDPISGHTALYWYRQSLGQGLEFLIYFQGNSAPDKSGLPSDRFSAERTGGSVSTLTIQRTQQEDSAVYLCASSPGTGGGYPFGSGTRLTVV.

The chain carries TRBV9 and TRBJ2-1, with 8 positions matching TRBD2. With V trimmed by 4 bases and J by 2 bases, 11 bases remained unmatched. Germline assignment: CDR1 SGDLS and CDR2 YYNGEE. The CDR3 consists of 17 residues. The CDR3 sequence is CASSPQGGSGTYNEQFF. The CDR3 DNA reads as TGTGCCAGCAGCCCCCAAGGGGGTAGCGGGACCTACAATGAGCAGTTCTTC.

This clone was counted only a few times. The V and J genes are TRBV19 and TRBJ1-2; 8 bases line up with TRBD1. CDR3 length equals 16 residues. Trimming removed 5 bases from V and 8 bases from J; junction bases left unmatched: 16. Germline V CDR1 and CDR2: LNHDA, SQIVND (reference sequence). CDR3 loop: CASSGRTGRRTDGYTF. Written as DNA, the CDR3 is TGTGCCAGTAGTGGGAGGACAGGGCGACGAACTGACGGCTACACCTTC.

This clone was counted only a few times. V gene TRBV5-6 combines with J gene TRBJ1-1, with D perhaps TRBD1 (6 bases). Trimming left V 0 bases short and J 4 bases short, with 16 bases between. The germline CDR1 and CDR2 sequences are SGHDT and YYEEEE. The CDR3 length is 16 residues. The CDR3 spells CASSLAGGANPTEAFF. CDR3 nucleotide sequence: TGTGCCAGCAGCTTGGCGGGGGGGGCAAATCCCACTGAAGCTTTCTTT.

The genes are TRBV5-3 and TRBJ2-1; possibly TRBD1 for D (5 bases). TRBV5-3 carries the ORF label, with uncertain function. Between the trimmed V and J ends, which lost 4 bases and 4 bases, there was a span of 15 bases. The CDR3 is 15 amino acids. The CDR3 DNA reads TGTGCCAGAAGCCCCCCAAGGGGCGTGTACAATGAGCAGTTCTTC. It encodes CARSPPRGVYNEQFF.

This sequence joins TRBV21-1 and TRBJ2-1; no DNA check was done on the table's D call, TRBD1. TRBV21-1 is designated a pseudogene. The CDR3 covers 10 residues. CDR3 amino acids: CASNNNEQFF. CDR3 nucleotide sequence: TGTGCCAGCAACAACAATGAGCAGTTCTTC.

This clone was found a few times. The chain recombines TRBV19 with TRBJ2-7; 8 bases line up with TRBD1. Germline V gives CDR1 LNHDA, CDR2 SQIVND (reference sequence). The CDR3 spans 16 residues. Trimming took 5 bases from V and 2 from J; bases not matched to a gene: 11. The CDR3 sequence is CASSPPRQGPTYEQYF. As DNA, the CDR3 is TGTGCCAGTAGTCCCCCCCGACAGGGGCCGACCTACGAGCAGTACTTC.

The chain has TRBV28 and TRBJ1-5; D possibly corresponds to TRBD1 (6 bases). This CDR3 spans 15 amino acids. V lost 2 bases and J lost 6, with 14 bases in between. Germline CDR1 is MDHEN and CDR2 is SYDVKM. CDR3 nucleotide sequence: TGTGCCAGCAGTTTAGGTCCAACAGGGACTCAGCCCCAGCATTTT. Encoded protein: CASSLGPTGTQPQHF.

This clone came up a few times. This chain connects TRBV5-1 to TRBJ2-1; unclear D gene. Germline CDR1 reads SGHRS; CDR2 reads YFSETQ. The V and J ends lost 0 bases and 7 bases respectively, with 11 bases between them. The CDR3 sequence is 14 residues long. The CDR3 protein is CASSLGLLDNEQFF. DNA of the CDR3: TGCGCCAGCAGCTTGGGACTCCTGGATAATGAGCAGTTCTTC.

The chain joins TRBV14 to TRBJ2-7; TRBD2 matches at 8 bases. The CDR3 totals 15 residues. V trimming: 1 base; J trimming: 2 bases; junction bases outside the gene matches: 4. Germline CDR1 SGHDN, CDR2 FVKESK. The CDR3: CASSQVGSGAYEQYF. In DNA form, the CDR3 reads TGTGCCAGCAGCCAAGTCGGTAGCGGGGCCTACGAGCAGTACTTC.

The CDR3: CASSQGAGQPQHF. The CDR3 DNA sequence: TGTGCCAGCAGTCAGGGGGCCGGTCAGCCCCAGCATTTT. The chain has TRBV6-5 and TRBJ1-5, with 8 positions matching TRBD1. With 5 bases clipped from V and 6 bases from J, the junction kept 3 bases outside the gene matches. Per germline, CDR1 MNHEY and CDR2 SVGAGI. The CDR3 is made up of 13 amino acids.

V usage is TRBV5-6 and J usage is TRBJ1-5; 9 bases are shared with TRBD1. V shed 4 bases, J shed 0 bases, and the junction held 8 bases outside the gene matches. This CDR3 is built from 17 residues. Germline loops: CDR1 SGHDT, CDR2 YYEEEE. CDR3 bases: TGTGCCAGCAGCCCGGGACAGGGAAAATATAGCAATCAGCCCCAGCATTTT. Its translation is CASSPGQGKYSNQPQHF.

This clone was detected ten times or more. The rearrangement uses TRBV6-6 and TRBJ1-1; 8 bases agree with TRBD1. Germline CDR1 is MNHNY and CDR2 is SVGAGI (reference sequence). Unmatched junction bases numbered 1, after V lost 7 bases and J lost 0 bases. The CDR3 covers 13 residues. The CDR3: CASTGGVNTEAFF. The DNA for the CDR3 is TGTGCCAGCACAGGGGGCGTGAACACTGAAGCTTTCTTT.

This chain connects TRBV4-2 to TRBJ2-2, with a weak D call TRBD2 (5 bases). V gave up 8 bases and J gave up 1 base, with 11 bases separating them. The CDR3 sequence is 14 residues long. The germline V gene has CDR1 LGHNA and CDR2 YNFKEQ. The CDR3 sequence: CASAREWNTGELFF. CDR3 nucleotides: TGTGCCAGCGCGAGGGAATGGAACACCGGGGAGCTGTTTTTT.

This clone has only one observation. This chain connects TRBV6-6 to TRBJ1-4; 8 bases line up with TRBD1. CDR1 is MNHNY, CDR2 SVGAGI, per germline (reference sequence). The trim removed 2 bases at V and 7 bases at J, leaving 6 bases unmatched. The CDR3 runs to 15 residues. CDR3 bases: TGTGCCAGCAGTTACGGGGACAGGTTGAGTGAAAAACTGTTTTTT. Protein product: CASSYGDRLSEKLFF.

The genes are TRBV5-1 and TRBJ1-3, with 8 positions matching TRBD1. The germline V gene has CDR1 SGHRS and CDR2 YFSETQ. After removal of 5 bases from V and 4 bases from J, the junction contained 8 bases not matched to a gene. The CDR3 is 15 residues long. The CDR3 DNA sequence: TGCGCCAGCAGTGGGGGGACAGGCTACGGAAACACCATATATTTT. The encoded protein is CASSGGTGYGNTIYF. Drawing the rest from reference TRBV5-1 and TRBJ1-3, the complete variable domain is KAGVTQTPRYLIKTRGQQVTLSCSPISGHRSVSWYQQTPGQGLQFLFEYFSETQRNKGNFPGRFSGRQFSNSRSEMNVSTLELGDSALYLCASSGGTGYGNTIYFGEGSWLTVV.

This clone has only a few counts. V is TRBV6-6 and J is TRBJ2-1; 10 nucleotides agree with TRBD2. Germline CDR1 MNHNY, CDR2 SVGAGI (reference sequence). Losses at the gene ends were 2 bases for V and 4 bases for J; bases not matched to a gene: 2. The CDR3 is 15 residues long. CDR3 region: CASSYLAGAYNEQFF. CDR3 sequence (DNA): TGTGCCAGCAGTTACCTAGCGGGAGCGTACAATGAGCAGTTCTTC.

In DNA form, the CDR3 reads TGTGCCAGTAGTATAGGGCCGGAGCTGTTTTTT. It encodes CASSIGPELFF. The chain combines TRBV19 with TRBJ2-2; D is uncertain. The V gene lost 1 base and the J gene lost 10 bases, with 4 bases spanning the gap. Germline CDR1 LNHDA, CDR2 SQIVND (reference sequence). This CDR3 has 11 amino acids.

CDR3 sequence (DNA): TGTGCCAGCAGCCCTGACAGGGGGATCTACGAGCAGTACTTC. It codes for CASSPDRGIYEQYF. The V and J genes are TRBV28 and TRBJ2-7, with TRBD1 identical over 9 bases. The V and J ends lost 6 bases and 3 bases, in that order; junction bases with no gene match: 6. Germline CDR1 MDHEN, CDR2 SYDVKM. The CDR3 extends over 14 amino acids.

The rearrangement links TRBV6-5 to TRBJ2-2, with 8 bases identical to TRBD1. CDR1 is MNHEY and CDR2 is SVGAGI in the germline V gene. The CDR3 runs to 14 residues. The V segment lost 5 bases and the J segment 7 bases; nucleotides outside the gene matches: 6. The CDR3 sequence: CASSPTGESGELFF. The CDR3 nucleotides are TGTGCCAGCAGTCCGACAGGGGAGAGCGGGGAGCTGTTTTTT.

The CDR3 sequence is CASSPTSGNNEQFF. For the CDR3, the DNA is TGCGCCAGCAGCCCCACTAGCGGGAACAATGAGCAGTTCTTC. The genes are TRBV4-1 and TRBJ2-1; 10 positions match TRBD2. CDR3 length: 14 amino acids. V dropped 4 bases and J dropped 5; count of bases not matched to a gene: 2. Germline-derived CDR1 and CDR2 are MGHRA and YSYEKL.

The CDR3 DNA follows: TGCGCCAGCAGTGAGTCGGGACTAGTAAGCTCCTACAATGAGCAGTTCTTC. It specifies CASSESGLVSSYNEQFF. This chain connects TRBV10-1 to TRBJ2-1; 8 nucleotides align to TRBD2. CDR3 length equals 17 residues. Germline trimming cut 0 bases from V and 0 bases from J; bases unmatched to any gene: 4. Germline assignment: CDR1 WNHNN and CDR2 SYGVQD (reference sequence).

This clone came up a few times. This chain links TRBV5-1 with TRBJ2-5; 7 bases map to TRBD2. V lost 5 bases, J lost 5 bases, and 0 bases stayed unmatched. The CDR3 loop spans 11 amino acids. Germline V gene data show CDR1 as SGHRS and CDR2 as YFSETQ. CDR3 amino acids: CASRGGETQYF. CDR3 coding DNA: TGCGCCAGCAGGGGGGGGGAGACCCAGTACTTC.

The rearrangement uses TRBV5-4 and TRBJ2-1, with 10 bases identical to TRBD2. V lost 1 base, J lost 8 bases, and 9 bases stayed unmatched. The CDR3 has 16 residues. Germline lookup yields CDR1 SGHNT and CDR2 YYREEE (reference sequence). The CDR3 loop is CASSLRSGRAPDEQFF. For the CDR3, the DNA is TGTGCCAGCAGCTTGAGGAGCGGGAGGGCTCCGGATGAGCAGTTCTTC.

This clone was seen at least ten times. This chain uses TRBV5-6 with TRBJ2-3; 9 bases align to TRBD1. Unmatched junction bases numbered 6, after V lost 4 bases and J lost 3 bases. CDR1 and CDR2 (germline): SGHDT, YYEEEE. CDR3 length: 15 residues. The CDR3 DNA sequence: TGTGCCAGCAGCGATGACAGGGGGAGGACAGATACGCAGTATTTT. It translates to CASSDDRGRTDTQYF.

In its sample, this clone was seen a few times. The rearrangement uses TRBV28 and TRBJ2-3; 8 nucleotides match TRBD2. Germline values: CDR1 MDHEN, CDR2 SYDVKM. The CDR3 is made up of 16 amino acids. Trimming at V came to 4 bases and at J to 3 bases, leaving 9 bases not matched to a gene. CDR3 DNA: TGTGCCAGCAGTTGGGGGCCCGGGACTAGTACAGATACGCAGTATTTT. Amino acids: CASSWGPGTSTDTQYF.

The chain has TRBV1 and TRBJ1-4. TRBV1 is a pseudogene. The length of the CDR3 is 15 residues. The CDR3 spells CTSSQGMGLNEKLFF. The CDR3 coding sequence is TGCACCAGCAGCCAAGGTATGGGACTAAACGAAAAACTGTTTTTT.